Listed below are T cell receptor beta chains from one sample, sequenced in a study of T cells after yellow fever vaccination. TCRdb re-called the 5' RACE reads with MiXCR, one entry per CDR3 protein. The table shows approximately 250,000 distinct CDR3 sequences, with about 3.9% occurring only once. Sample: PBMCs, taken 15 days after the yellow fever booster vaccination. These receptors were obtained from a man younger than 35 who received the YFV17D yellow fever vaccine. Both conserved end residues are part of each CDR3. The D gene is left open where the match is weak. Clone sizes are given selectively: once, few, many, or a class where the clone is expanded.

J: TRBJ1-1
V: TRBV3-1
D: NA
size: many
CDR3: CASSRGNTEAFF
DNA: TGTGCCAGCAGCCGAGGGAACACTGAAGCTTTCTTT

J: TRBJ2-2
V: TRBV20-1
D: NA
size: many
CDR3: CSARDPAGELFF
DNA: TGCAGTGCTAGAGATCCGGCCGGGGAGCTGTTTTTT

J: TRBJ1-1
V: TRBV4-1
D: NA
size: NA
CDR3: CASSQVSLVWSLNTEAFF
DNA: TGCGCCAGCAGCCAAGTAAGTTTAGTTTGGAGCCTGAACACTGAAGCTTTCTTT

J: TRBJ2-1
V: TRBV5-1
D: TRBD2
size: many
CDR3: CASSIGGAEGNEQFF
DNA: TGCGCCAGCAGCATCGGGGGGGCGGAAGGAAATGAGCAGTTCTTC

J: TRBJ1-1
V: TRBV12-3/TRBV12-4
D: NA
size: many
CDR3: CASRSGGTRRNTEAFF
DNA: TGTGCCAGCCGAAGCGGGGGGACTCGGAGGAACACTGAAGCTTTCTTT

J: TRBJ2-1
V: TRBV5-5
D: NA
size: many
CDR3: CASSLLGSSYNEQFF
DNA: TGTGCCAGCAGCTTGCTAGGGAGCTCCTACAATGAGCAGTTCTTC

J: TRBJ1-6
V: TRBV4-2
D: NA
size: many
CDR3: CASSQDWADNSPLHF
DNA: TGTGCCAGCAGCCAAGATTGGGCCGATAATTCACCCCTCCACTTT

J: TRBJ1-5
V: TRBV6-5
D: NA
size: many
CDR3: CASSSQAGTNQPQHF
DNA: TGTGCCAGCAGTTCCCAGGCCGGGACGAATCAGCCCCAGCATTTT

J: TRBJ1-2
V: TRBV12-3/TRBV12-4
D: NA
size: many
CDR3: CASSLWGRANYGYTF
DNA: TGTGCCAGCAGCTTATGGGGGAGAGCTAACTATGGCTACACCTTC

J: TRBJ2-3
V: TRBV12-3/TRBV12-4
D: NA
size: many
CDR3: CASRVISADTQYF
DNA: TGTGCCAGCAGGGTCATAAGCGCAGATACGCAGTATTTT

J: TRBJ2-5
V: TRBV20-1
D: NA
size: many
CDR3: CSASGTYQETQYF
DNA: TGCAGTGCCAGCGGAACATACCAAGAGACCCAGTACTTC

J: TRBJ2-7
V: TRBV18
D: TRBD1
size: many
CDR3: CASSPSGQGYEQYF
DNA: TGTGCCAGCTCACCTTCGGGACAGGGCTACGAGCAGTACTTC

J: TRBJ2-1
V: TRBV29-1
D: TRBD2
size: many
CDR3: CSVDFTSGGNEQFF
DNA: TGCAGCGTTGATTTCACTAGCGGGGGTAATGAGCAGTTCTTC

J: TRBJ2-5
V: TRBV11-2
D: NA
size: many
CDR3: CASSSQPPGLQETQYF
DNA: TGTGCCAGCAGCTCCCAGCCGCCAGGGTTGCAAGAGACCCAGTACTTC

J: TRBJ2-3
V: TRBV20-1
D: NA
size: many
CDR3: CSARDPGVGTDTQYF
DNA: TGCAGTGCTAGAGATCCAGGGGTTGGCACAGATACGCAGTATTTT

J: TRBJ2-5
V: TRBV7-9
D: TRBD2
size: many
CDR3: CASSGGGETQYF
DNA: TGTGCCAGCAGCGGGGGGGGAGAGACCCAGTACTTC

J: TRBJ1-4
V: TRBV27
D: NA
size: many
CDR3: CASSFSGGGKLFF
DNA: TGTGCCAGCAGTTTCTCCGGGGGCGGAAAACTGTTTTTT

J: TRBJ2-5
V: TRBV5-4
D: TRBD1
size: NA
CDR3: CASSLRTGETQYF
DNA: TGTGCCAGCAGCTTGAGGACAGGGGAGACCCAGTACTTC

J: TRBJ1-5
V: TRBV7-2
D: TRBD1
size: few
CDR3: CASSLATGGRQPQHF
DNA: TGTGCCAGCAGCTTAGCGACAGGGGGAAGGCAGCCCCAGCATTTT

J: TRBJ2-1
V: TRBV4-3
D: NA
size: many
CDR3: CASSQDKGYNEQFF
DNA: TGCGCCAGCAGCCAAGATAAGGGTTACAATGAGCAGTTCTTC

J: TRBJ1-5
V: TRBV7-2
D: TRBD1
size: many
CDR3: CASSFARTGAGQPQHF
DNA: TGTGCCAGCAGCTTCGCCCGGACAGGGGCGGGCCAGCCCCAGCATTTT

J: TRBJ1-1
V: TRBV5-6
D: NA
size: many
CDR3: CASSSTLRNAEAFF
DNA: TGTGCCAGCAGCTCCACCCTCAGGAATGCTGAAGCTTTCTTT

J: TRBJ2-1
V: TRBV7-9
D: NA
size: NA
CDR3: CASSLEVREQFF
DNA: TGTGCCAGCAGCTTAGAGGTGCGCGAGCAGTTCTTC

J: TRBJ2-6
V: TRBV7-9
D: NA
size: NA
CDR3: CASSSPVSGANVLTF
DNA: TGTGCCAGCAGCTCCCCCGTTTCTGGGGCCAACGTCCTGACTTTC

J: TRBJ1-5
V: TRBV12-3/TRBV12-4
D: NA
size: many
CDR3: CASSFGTGGKGPYSNQPQHF
DNA: TGTGCCAGCAGTTTTGGAACTGGCGGGAAGGGGCCTTATAGCAATCAGCCCCAGCATTTT

J: TRBJ2-3
V: TRBV7-2
D: NA
size: many
CDR3: CASSPPLFGETDTQYF
DNA: TGTGCCAGCAGCCCCCCGCTCTTTGGGGAGACAGATACGCAGTATTTT

J: TRBJ1-2
V: TRBV7-9
D: NA
size: many
CDR3: CASSSFGENGYTF
DNA: TGTGCCAGCAGTTCTTTCGGTGAAAATGGCTACACCTTC

J: TRBJ2-2
V: TRBV10-3
D: NA
size: many
CDR3: CAISVSLTTGELFF
DNA: TGTGCCATCAGTGTCTCACTTACTACCGGGGAGCTGTTTTTT

J: TRBJ1-3
V: TRBV30
D: NA
size: many
CDR3: CAWTSNSGNTIYF
DNA: TGTGCCTGGACTTCGAACTCTGGAAACACCATATATTTT

J: TRBJ1-5
V: TRBV4-3
D: NA
size: many
CDR3: CASKNSYSNQPQHF
DNA: TGCGCCAGCAAGAATTCGTATAGCAATCAGCCCCAGCATTTT

J: TRBJ1-1
V: TRBV5-1
D: TRBD1
size: many
CDR3: CASSLVRTGVRGTEAFF
DNA: TGCGCCAGCAGCTTGGTGCGGACAGGGGTACGAGGTACTGAAGCTTTCTTT

J: TRBJ1-2
V: TRBV25-1
D: NA
size: many
CDR3: CASSVGTDANYGYTF
DNA: TGTGCCAGCAGTGTAGGGACTGATGCTAACTATGGCTACACCTTC

J: TRBJ2-1
V: TRBV29-1
D: TRBD2
size: many
CDR3: CSVESQRERGYNEQFF
DNA: TGCAGCGTTGAATCCCAACGCGAGCGGGGCTACAATGAGCAGTTCTTC

J: TRBJ1-2
V: TRBV20-1
D: NA
size: few
CDR3: CSASPLGGEGGYTF
DNA: TGCAGTGCTAGCCCCCTAGGTGGAGAGGGGGGCTACACCTTC

J: TRBJ2-1
V: TRBV4-1
D: TRBD2
size: many
CDR3: CASSQEREAAGGNNEQFF
DNA: TGCGCCAGCAGCCAAGAAAGAGAGGCAGCGGGGGGGAACAATGAGCAGTTCTTC

J: TRBJ2-7
V: TRBV12-3/TRBV12-4
D: TRBD2
size: many
CDR3: CASSSSSGIPYEQYF
DNA: TGTGCCAGCAGTTCATCTAGCGGGATCCCCTACGAGCAGTACTTC

J: TRBJ2-1
V: TRBV20-1
D: NA
size: many
CDR3: CSARTGGADSYNEQFF
DNA: TGCAGTGCTAGGACTGGTGGGGCAGACTCCTACAATGAGCAGTTCTTC

J: TRBJ1-1
V: TRBV6-1
D: NA
size: many
CDR3: CASSPARGANTEAFF
DNA: TGTGCCAGCAGTCCGGCAAGGGGCGCGAACACTGAAGCTTTCTTT

J: TRBJ2-3
V: TRBV4-3
D: NA
size: many
CDR3: CASSQVVWNTDTQYF
DNA: TGCGCCAGCAGCCAAGTGGTCTGGAACACAGATACGCAGTATTTT

J: TRBJ2-3
V: TRBV5-5
D: NA
size: many
CDR3: CASSLVMGTTDTQYF
DNA: TGTGCCAGCAGCTTAGTGATGGGGACCACAGATACGCAGTATTTT

J: TRBJ2-3
V: TRBV5-8
D: TRBD2
size: many
CDR3: CASSLAWSSGSTDTQYF
DNA: TGTGCCAGCAGCTTGGCCTGGTCTAGCGGGAGCACAGATACGCAGTATTTT

J: TRBJ1-1
V: TRBV18
D: NA
size: many
CDR3: CASYNDRGTEAFF
DNA: TGTGCCAGCTACAACGATAGGGGCACTGAAGCTTTCTTT

J: TRBJ1-1
V: TRBV12-3/TRBV12-4
D: NA
size: NA
CDR3: CASSFPRQNTEALF
DNA: TGTGCCAGCAGTTTCCCCCGACAGAACACTGAAGCTTTGTTT

J: TRBJ1-1
V: TRBV4-1
D: TRBD1
size: many
CDR3: CASSRGTGGDTEAFF
DNA: TGCGCCAGCAGCCGAGGGACAGGGGGAGACACTGAAGCTTTCTTT

J: TRBJ2-7
V: TRBV6-2/TRBV6-3
D: TRBD2
size: many
CDR3: CASRTLAGSSYEQYF
DNA: TGTGCCAGCAGAACTCTAGCGGGGAGCTCCTACGAGCAGTACTTC

J: TRBJ1-5
V: TRBV5-6
D: NA
size: many
CDR3: CASSFRVGGFRQPQHF
DNA: TGTGCCAGCAGCTTCAGGGTTGGAGGGTTCAGGCAGCCCCAGCATTTT

J: TRBJ2-5
V: TRBV5-1
D: TRBD2
size: many
CDR3: CASSLAPSGGVGETQYF
DNA: TGCGCCAGCAGCCTGGCCCCGAGCGGGGGGGTTGGAGAGACCCAGTACTTC

J: TRBJ1-1
V: TRBV6-6
D: NA
size: many
CDR3: CASSYSGWDTEAFF
DNA: TGTGCCAGCAGTTACTCCGGGTGGGACACTGAAGCTTTCTTT

J: TRBJ2-5
V: TRBV5-1
D: NA
size: many
CDR3: CASSLGGTQETQYF
DNA: TGCGCCAGCAGCTTGGGGGGCACCCAAGAGACCCAGTACTTC

J: TRBJ2-3
V: TRBV24-1
D: TRBD2
size: many
CDR3: CATSDSSAGGRTDTQYF
DNA: TGTGCCACCAGTGATTCTTCAGCGGGGGGGCGCACAGATACGCAGTATTTT

J: TRBJ1-2
V: TRBV5-1
D: NA
size: many
CDR3: CASSLEGNGYTF
DNA: TGCGCCAGCAGCTTGGAGGGGAACGGCTACACCTTC

J: TRBJ2-5
V: TRBV2
D: NA
size: many
CDR3: CASSEWSEQETQYF
DNA: TGTGCCAGCAGTGAATGGTCAGAACAAGAGACCCAGTACTTC

J: TRBJ1-6
V: TRBV7-9
D: NA
size: many
CDR3: CASSAYRARGDSPLHF
DNA: TGTGCCAGCAGCGCCTACAGGGCTCGTGGGGATTCACCCCTCCACTTT

J: TRBJ1-1
V: TRBV30
D: NA
size: many
CDR3: CAWSEDPQRYTEAFF
DNA: TGTGCCTGGTCCGAGGACCCCCAGAGGTACACTGAAGCTTTCTTT

J: TRBJ2-1
V: TRBV9
D: TRBD1
size: NA
CDR3: CASSVDLQGPSYNEQFF
DNA: TGTGCCAGCAGCGTGGACCTACAGGGGCCTTCCTACAATGAGCAGTTCTTC